This T cell receptor beta chain came from a study of blood T cell repertoires in COVID-19. About the research overall: Samples of COVID-19 (acute and convalescent) were obtained from the United States, Italy and Spain.

Only in-frame clones appear in the TCRdb table, and some are missing; sequencing was by immunoSEQ multiplex PCR. Here the sample spans some 97,000 clones, around 90% being singletons. CDR3 size: 15 residues. Unmatched junction bases numbered 6, after V lost 3 bases and J lost 3 bases. CDR1 is SGHDT, CDR2 YYEEEE, per germline. The chain combines TRBV5-6 with TRBJ2-7; TRBD1 matches 10 bases. The sequenced material came from peripheral blood. This TCR derives from a woman aged 55-70 years with acute or convalescent COVID-19. The DNA for the CDR3 is TGTGCCAGCAGCTCGCCGACAGGGGGCAACTACGAGCAGTACGTC. Its translation is CASSSPTGGNYEQYV.